Described below is a single T cell receptor beta chain sequence and its context. Its matching antigen is unknown. Only in-frame clones appear in the TCRdb table, and some are missing; sequencing was by immunoSEQ multiplex PCR. The sample lists 850,000 to 1,100,000 clones, around 77% occurring once. The data were obtained in a study of shared clonotypes between healthy human individuals. Study-level results: Generally, naive subsets came out with larger estimated richness than memory subsets.

The CDR3 has 15 residues. CDR1 is SEHNR and CDR2 is FQNEAQ in the germline V gene (reference sequence). The V gene lost 1 base and the J gene lost 6 bases, with 12 bases spanning the gap. The sequenced sample consisted of memory CD4+ T cells from PBMCs. Subset specified: CD45RA-negative fraction. This clonotype originated in a man in his late teens or twenties in good health. Some clones in this sample may be carry-over from other donors' samples. The V gene is TRBV7-9, the J gene TRBJ2-2; D is uncertain. The CDR3 spells CASSLDNKAPGELFF. The CDR3 region has the DNA TGTGCCAGCAGCTTAGATAATAAGGCCCCCGGGGAGCTGTTTTTT.